The 29 T cell receptor beta chains given below trace back to one sample, sequenced in a study of blood T cell repertoires in COVID-19. The table came from immunoSEQ multiplex PCR; TCRdb's copy has only in-frame clones and leaves some out. Seen here are about 160,000 clones, roughly 80% observed once, and the top ten hold approximately 5.1%. Sequencing was carried out using PBMCs or T cells enriched from blood (not recorded which). These receptors came from a woman in her 40s with acute COVID-19.

The chain couples TRBV6-2 or TRBV6-3 to TRBJ2-2; 10 nucleotides line up with TRBD2. This CDR3 is 16 amino acids long. Germline V gene lookup returns CDR1 MNHEY and CDR2 SVGEGT. Trimming at V came to 6 bases and at J to 2 bases, leaving 6 bases not matched to a gene. The CDR3 spells CASSVAGGFNTGELFF. As DNA, the CDR3 is TGTGCCAGCAGCGTAGCGGGAGGCTTTAACACCGGGGAGCTGTTTTTT.

In this sample, this clone turned up a few times. The chain recombines TRBV5-5 with TRBJ1-3; D perhaps matches TRBD1 (5 bases). This CDR3 region has 13 residues. V was clipped by 3 bases and J by 4 bases, with 8 bases between them. The germline gives CDR1 SGHKS, CDR2 YYEKEE (reference sequence). The CDR3 protein is CASSSREGNTIYF. DNA for the CDR3: TGTGCCAGCAGCTCCAGGGAAGGAAACACCATATATTTT.

The chain carries TRBV7-2 and TRBJ2-3, with TRBD2 matching 10 bases. CDR1 and CDR2 from the germline V gene are SGHTA and FQGNSA. Trimming took 2 bases from V and 1 from J; bases not matched to a gene: 3. This CDR3 is built from 16 residues. CDR3 residues: CASSLSGTSGTDTQYF. In DNA, the CDR3 is TGTGCCAGCAGCTTATCCGGGACTAGCGGCACAGATACGCAGTATTTT. Full variable domain (outside the CDR3, taken from reference TRBV7-2 and TRBJ2-3): GAGVSQSPSNKVTEKGKDVELRCDPISGHTALYWYRQSLGQGLEFLIYFQGNSAPDKSGLPSDRFSAERTGGSVSTLTIQRTQQEDSAVYLCASSLSGTSGTDTQYFGPGTRLTVL.

CDR3 region: CAWSVLGTRNYNEQFF. The CDR3 DNA reads as TGTGCCTGGAGTGTTCTCGGGACTAGAAACTACAATGAGCAGTTCTTC. The gene calls are TRBV30 and TRBJ2-1, with TRBD2 identical over 8 bases. Germline CDR1 is GTSNPN and CDR2 is SVGIG (reference sequence). This CDR3 region has 16 residues. Trimming took 0 bases from V and 3 from J; bases not matched to a gene: 7.

The chain carries TRBV30 and TRBJ2-1; 7 bases are shared with TRBD2. Germline V gene data show CDR1 as GTSNPN and CDR2 as SVGIG (reference sequence). This CDR3 is built from 16 residues. After removal of 0 bases from V and 3 bases from J, the junction contained 8 bases not matched to a gene. The CDR3 coding sequence is TGTGCCTGGAGTGTACGGGCTAGCGGACGCTACAATGAGCAGTTCTTC. The encoded protein is CAWSVRASGRYNEQFF.

A single count supports this clone. The chain links TRBV30 to TRBJ1-1, with a possible D match to TRBD1 (6 bases). Trimming took 2 bases from V and 2 from J, leaving 15 bases between them. Germline V gene sequence: CDR1 GTSNPN, CDR2 SVGIG (reference sequence). The CDR3 consists of 15 residues. The CDR3 spells CAWSLPNRENTEAFF. DNA of the CDR3: TGTGCCTGGAGTTTGCCGAACAGGGAAAACACTGAAGCTTTCTTT.

The chain combines TRBV5-1 with TRBJ2-5, with TRBD1 identical over 7 bases. CDR3 length: 13 residues. The junction had 3 bases not matched to a gene; V was cut back by 6 bases and J by 1 base. Germline V lookup: CDR1 SGHRS, CDR2 YFSETQ. The CDR3 DNA follows: TGCGCCAGCACCCGACAGGGCCAAGAGACCCAGTACTTC. Amino acids: CASTRQGQETQYF.

The chain has TRBV3-1 (or the pseudogene TRBV3-2) and TRBJ1-6; D remains ambiguous. The CDR3 sequence is 15 residues long. Germline V gene data show CDR1 as LGHDT and CDR2 as YNNKEL (reference sequence). Between the trimmed V and J ends, which lost 4 bases and 5 bases, there was a span of 12 bases. Here the CDR3 DNA reads TGTGCCAGCAGCCCCCCGACTGTTGATAATTCACCCCTCCACTTT. Encoded protein: CASSPPTVDNSPLHF.

The chain carries TRBV4-1 and TRBJ2-7; D gene uncertain. The CDR3 loop spans 14 amino acids. Between the trimmed V and J ends, which lost 1 base and 0 bases, there was a span of 7 bases. Per the germline V gene, CDR1 is MGHRA and CDR2 is YSYEKL. CDR3 in amino acids: CASSQGHPSYEQYF. CDR3 DNA sequence: TGCGCCAGCAGCCAAGGGCACCCCTCCTACGAGCAGTACTTC.

The rearrangement uses TRBV7-2 and TRBJ2-5; D unresolved. The germline V and J ends were trimmed by 3 bases and 5 bases, with 4 bases remaining between them. The CDR3 has 11 amino acids. The germline CDR1 and CDR2 sequences are SGHTA and FQGNSA. CDR3 protein: CASSLSETQYF. CDR3 coding DNA: TGTGCCAGCAGCTTGTCGGAGACCCAGTACTTC.

The genes are TRBV7-9 and TRBJ1-2, with TRBD1 matching 7 bases. Trimming at V came to 5 bases and at J to 8 bases, leaving 8 bases not matched to a gene. The CDR3 is 13 residues long. From germline, CDR1 is SEHNR and CDR2 FQNEAQ (reference sequence). CDR3 residues: CASSVNRGEGYTF. The CDR3 DNA reads as TGTGCCAGCAGCGTAAACAGGGGTGAGGGCTACACCTTC.

The rearrangement joins TRBV7-8 to TRBJ2-7; 8 nucleotides align to TRBD1. Germline CDR1 reads SGHVS; CDR2 reads FQNEAQ. V was clipped by 3 bases and J by 2 bases; unmatched bases: 6. This CDR3 is 15 amino acids long. This chain's CDR3 is CASSFPGQATYEQYF. For the CDR3, the DNA is TGTGCCAGCAGCTTTCCGGGACAGGCCACCTACGAGCAGTACTTC.

This clone was counted only a few times. V gene TRBV5-8 combines with J gene TRBJ1-2; no clear D gene. The CDR3 has 15 amino acids. Per the germline V gene, CDR1 is SGHTS and CDR2 is YDEGEE. Trimming shortened V by 9 bases and J by 5 bases, and 23 bases separated the two germline ends. The CDR3 coding sequence is TGTGCCACCCTCACAACCCACGGGAGGTGGTATGGCTACACCTTC. It is translated as CATLTTHGRWYGYTF.

There are a few counts of this clone. The V gene is TRBV6-4, the J gene TRBJ2-1; tentative D call: TRBD2 (5 bases). Deletions cut 3 bases from V and 6 bases from J, with 12 bases between. The germline V gene encodes CDR1 MRHNA and CDR2 SNTAGT. This CDR3 comprises 14 residues. The CDR3 reads CASSERAGSNEQFF. The CDR3 nucleotides are TGTGCCAGCAGTGAACGGGCGGGTTCCAATGAGCAGTTCTTC.

This clone has a single count. V gene TRBV5-1 combines with J gene TRBJ2-3, with 9 bases matching TRBD2. The CDR3 extends over 17 amino acids. The germline gives CDR1 SGHRS, CDR2 YFSETQ. The trim removed 3 bases at V and 1 base at J, leaving 9 bases unmatched. This CDR3 reads CASSYGSGSPGTDTQYF. CDR3 sequence (DNA): TGCGCCAGCAGCTACGGTAGCGGGAGTCCGGGCACAGATACGCAGTATTTT. The full variable domain, its missing parts supplied by reference TRBV5-1 and TRBJ2-3, is KAGVTQTPRYLIKTRGQQVTLSCSPISGHRSVSWYQQTPGQGLQFLFEYFSETQRNKGNFPGRFSGRQFSNSRSEMNVSTLELGDSALYLCASSYGSGSPGTDTQYFGPGTRLTVL.

The chain has TRBV28 and TRBJ1-6, with D unclear. CDR3 length equals 12 residues. Trimming shortened V by 8 bases and J by 6 bases, and 8 bases separated the two germline ends. CDR1 is MDHEN, CDR2 SYDVKM, per germline. The CDR3 spells CASSIGNSPLHF. CDR3 coding DNA: TGTGCCAGCTCCATCGGTAATTCACCCCTCCACTTT.

Points on this clone: One junction end does not reproduce the germline sequence, and a read error may be involved. The chain employs TRBV7-7 and TRBJ2-5, with 9 bases that match TRBD2. The CDR3 extends over 14 amino acids. Germline assignment: CDR1 SSHAT and CDR2 FNYEAQ (reference sequence). CDR3 nucleotides: TGTGCTAGCAGCTTAGCGGGAGAGGTGGAGACCCAGTACTTC. The encoded protein is CASSLAGEVETQYF.

This chain connects TRBV29-1 to TRBJ1-2, with D perhaps matching TRBD1 (5 bases). The CDR3 spans 14 residues. Germline values: CDR1 SQVTM, CDR2 ANQGSEA. Trimming took 1 base from V and 3 from J, leaving 12 bases between them. CDR3 protein: CSVEVWQGHYGYTF. The DNA for the CDR3 is TGCAGCGTTGAAGTATGGCAGGGCCACTATGGCTACACCTTC.

The genes are TRBV10-1 and TRBJ2-1; 13 bases line up with TRBD2. The ends lost 5 bases at V and 7 bases at J; junction bases unmatched: 14. Looked up from germline, CDR1 is WNHNN and CDR2 is SYGVQD (reference sequence). This CDR3 spans 18 amino acids. In DNA, the CDR3 is TGCGCCAGCAGTCCCAAAGCCGGGACTAGCGGGAAGTCGAATGAGCAGTTCTTC. Protein: CASSPKAGTSGKSNEQFF.

The rearrangement links TRBV24-1 to TRBJ1-1; D perhaps matches TRBD1 (5 bases). This CDR3 region has 14 residues. V was clipped by 4 bases and J by 2 bases, with 10 bases between them. CDR1 is KGHDR and CDR2 is SFDVKD in the germline V gene. The CDR3: CATSESGGNTEAFF. The DNA for the CDR3 is TGTGCCACCAGTGAGTCCGGGGGTAACACTGAAGCTTTCTTT.

This chain connects TRBV7-6 to TRBJ1-1; no definite D call. This CDR3 is 17 amino acids long. V lost 5 bases and J lost 2, with 21 bases in between. Germline assignment: CDR1 SGHVS and CDR2 FNYEAQ. CDR3 residues: CASSPGPGGRANTEAFF. CDR3 in DNA: TGTGCCAGCAGCCCTGGACCCGGAGGGCGCGCTAACACTGAAGCTTTCTTT.

The rearrangement uses TRBV5-1 and TRBJ1-1, with 7 bases matching TRBD1. V was clipped by 0 bases and J by 8 bases; unmatched bases: 4. Germline V gene lookup returns CDR1 SGHRS and CDR2 YFSETQ. This CDR3 spans 13 amino acids. The CDR3 spells CASSLDRGPEAFF. In nucleotides, the CDR3 is TGCGCCAGCAGCTTGGACAGGGGTCCCGAAGCTTTCTTT.

The chain combines TRBV5-1 with TRBJ2-1, with TRBD2 matching 12 bases. J gave up 10 bases and V 3 bases, and 11 bases lay outside the gene matches. This CDR3 contains 16 residues. CDR1 SGHRS and CDR2 YFSETQ come from the germline V gene. This CDR3 is CASSSQLAGGLGEQFF. The CDR3 nucleotides are TGCGCCAGCAGCTCCCAGCTAGCGGGAGGGCTAGGCGAGCAGTTCTTC.

The chain couples TRBV7-2 to TRBJ2-7, with TRBD2 matching 8 bases. Looked up from germline, CDR1 is SGHTA and CDR2 is FQGNSA. J gave up 5 bases and V 3 bases, and 6 bases lay outside the gene matches. The CDR3 is 14 amino acids. The CDR3 is CASSLTRTSHEQYV. The CDR3 bases are TGTGCCAGCAGCTTGACCCGGACTAGCCACGAGCAGTACGTC.

This rearrangement joins TRBV11-2 to TRBJ1-1; 12 bases agree with TRBD1. CDR1 and CDR2 from the germline V gene are SGHAT and FQNNGV. The ends lost 1 base at V and 7 bases at J; junction bases unmatched: 13. CDR3 length: 18 amino acids. The CDR3 here is CASSLGKTGTGGLGEAFF. As DNA, the CDR3 is TGTGCCAGCAGCTTAGGGAAGACCGGGACAGGGGGCTTGGGTGAAGCTTTCTTT.

The gene calls are TRBV3-1 (or the pseudogene TRBV3-2) and TRBJ1-2; 10 bases align to TRBD1. The V segment lost 4 bases and the J segment 8 bases; nucleotides outside the gene matches: 4. Germline V lookup: CDR1 LGHDT, CDR2 YNNKEL (reference sequence). CDR3 length: 13 residues. The chain's CDR3 is CASSPRTGGGYTF. CDR3 DNA sequence: TGTGCCAGCAGCCCCCGGACAGGGGGAGGCTACACCTTC.

The rearrangement links TRBV7-8 to TRBJ1-6; TRBD1 is a possible D gene (5 bases). V shed 5 bases and J shed 10 bases, with 21 bases lying between them. This CDR3 comprises 16 residues. CDR1 is SGHVS, CDR2 FQNEAQ, per germline. In nucleotides, the CDR3 is TGTGCCAGCAGCCTTCAGGGACTATCAATCCAGTCACCCCTCCACTTT. Residues: CASSLQGLSIQSPLHF.

The chain is built from TRBV10-3 and TRBJ2-1, with 10 positions matching TRBD2. Germline V gene lookup returns CDR1 ENHRY and CDR2 SYGVKD. V gave up 7 bases and J gave up 7 bases; unmatched junction bases: 10. This CDR3 contains 15 residues. Here the CDR3 reads CAIMSSGRKANEQFF. The CDR3 nucleotides are TGTGCCATCATGTCTAGCGGGAGAAAGGCAAATGAGCAGTTCTTC.

The chain is built from TRBV5-1 and TRBJ1-1, with D maybe TRBD1 (5 bases). The CDR3 loop spans 16 amino acids. V was trimmed by 0 bases and J by 4 bases, leaving 16 bases between them. Germline loops: CDR1 SGHRS, CDR2 YFSETQ. As DNA, the CDR3 is TGCGCCAGCAGCTTGGGAACTACAGGCGTCAGCACTGAAGCTTTCTTT. Translated, it gives CASSLGTTGVSTEAFF. Full variable domain (remainder filled in from reference TRBV5-1 and TRBJ1-1): KAGVTQTPRYLIKTRGQQVTLSCSPISGHRSVSWYQQTPGQGLQFLFEYFSETQRNKGNFPGRFSGRQFSNSRSEMNVSTLELGDSALYLCASSLGTTGVSTEAFFGQGTRLTVV.